Reported below is one T cell receptor beta chain. Its antigen is still unknown. At one of its ends the junction is not consistent with the germline gene, which may arise from a read error. The CDR3 holds 19 amino acids from the cysteine to the phenylalanine. The entry retains the CDR3 DNA only, 57 bases that are in frame from base 1. This sample was included in a study of CD8 T cells in ankylosing spondylitis (dated by TCRdb to the late 2010s). About the investigation overall: The study profiled T cell receptor beta repertoires in healthy donors and ankylosing spondylitis patients to find disease-linked TCR variants. In total, the full study cohort was made up of about 110 healthy donors and 25 to 30 ankylosing spondylitis patients. Peripheral blood samples were taken, and synovial fluid was additionally collected from ankylosing spondylitis patients. Beyond this particular receptor, the publication reports: The disease-linked clones were reported as significantly enriched in matched synovial fluid samples from ankylosing spondylitis patients. Blood from ankylosing spondylitis patients appeared to be characterized by a TCR beta motif composed of roughly eight highly homologous amino acid variants. The disease-linked clones had a CD8+ phenotype and were found at relatively low frequencies in peripheral blood. Some motif variants were previously reported in synovial fluid and blood of reactive arthritis patients, suggesting common disease-initiation mechanisms.

Data came from an Illumina HiSeq 2500. TCR beta libraries were prepared by quantitative 5'-RACE with molecular barcodes. Per the source publication's procedure: Disease-linked TCR variants were identified with a new computational method built on a probabilistic model of VDJ rearrangement. TCRdb ran its own pipeline on the public reads, namely fastp trimming at Q25 and MiXCR clone calling, and kept in-frame beta chains. Every entry covers one CDR3 protein and lists the most common genes and DNA from its rows. The V and J calls were determined by TCRdb, not by the authors. The sample records over 600,000 distinct CDR3 sequences, under 20% of which are singletons. Clones ranked in the top ten supply approximately 18% of the sample.

This receptor was identified in a male donor with ankylosing spondylitis. The material sequenced was blood, either unsorted or a sorted T cell fraction (not recorded which). The rearranged chain carries TRBV12-3 or TRBV12-4 and TRBJ2-7; the junction holds 9 bases that match TRBD2. The CDR3 in this case is CACSPGLATPKEANKGQYF. The nucleotides are TGTGCCTGCAGCCCCGGACTAGCGACCCCTAAGGAAGCAAATAAAGGGCAGTACTTC.